A single T cell receptor (beta chain) is shown here with its context. The clone's antigen remains unknown. Qualities for individual bases were not recorded, and no much larger clone is one base off. The sample belongs to a study of beta chain features in type 1 diabetes (dated by TCRdb to 2017 to 2018). Study-wide context: Mean age, gender distribution, total cell number and subset yield were not different between patients and healthy donors. A total of some 110 million sorted cells were examined across all samples, and the number of cells per subset was strongly correlated with RNA yield. In the study, recently diagnosed type 1 diabetes patients and matched healthy donors were compared on the TCRB repertoires of their sorted circulating CD4+ T cell subsets. Regulatory and stem cell-like memory subsets were isolated from only 8 patients and roughly eight healthy donors, whereas naive and central memory subsets came from all 30 or so donors.

Each donor gave one peripheral blood draw, averaging about 120 mL, which was collected into heparinised tubes. Using a panel that included CD45RO, CCR7, CD25, CD127, CD95 and CD27, naive, central memory, regulatory and stem cell-like memory CD4+ T cells were sorted on a BD FACSAria II. All sorted populations exceeded 95% purity. Right away, PBMCs were isolated by Lymphoprep density gradient centrifugation and were stained directly, with no culture step. So that batch effects would be minimized, each experiment stained and sorted samples in pairs, pairing one healthy donor with one patient. Results and caveats for the whole study, not just this receptor: Only small numbers of individuals were included in the HLA sub-analyses, which left unresolved whether HLA type had any influence on TCRB rearrangement. Type 1 diabetes patients showed a moderate but significant shortening of TCRB CDR3 length in all four CD4+ subsets. Shorter templates might have been favored by PCR, but patient and control samples were amplified and corrected together, so both groups would have been affected equally by any skew. Because cDNA rather than genomic DNA was sequenced, highly expressing activated cells could have been over-represented, although no difference in activation and CD3 levels was found between groups. Patients with type 1 diabetes made fewer insertions and deleted more nucleotides at VDJ recombination sites, implying thymic rearrangement abnormalities. Naive, central memory and regulatory TCRB repertoires appeared to be more similar among patients than among healthy donors.

The germline V gene encodes CDR1 LGHNT and CDR2 FRNRAP. The CDR3 numbers 13 residues from cysteine through phenylalanine. The CDR3 DNA has 39 bases and is translated from base 1. V is cut by 3 bases and J by 1 base, and the space between the germline ends is 7 bases. The High Capacity cDNA Reverse Transcription Kit was used to reverse transcribe all of the isolated RNA, meaning that expressed TCRB transcripts were what got sequenced. Deep immunoSEQ sequencing was performed on naive, central memory and regulatory T cell samples, with an average of roughly 3.6 million total reads per sample. Sorted cells were lysed in RLT buffer and RNA was extracted with DNase-treated RNeasy Micro or Mini kits, depending on cell number. Each cell subset was processed separately to prevent cross-contamination, with patient and healthy donor samples processed together. Using the immunoSEQ multiplex PCR, TCRB sequences were amplified from cDNA into 87-bp fragments spanning the CDR3 region. Sequencing of the amplicons was done on the Illumina HiSeq platform. The authors' pipeline ran thus. PCR bias was corrected computationally using synthetic template baselines, and reads within Hamming distance 2 were collapsed, with unmergeable singletons discarded. Reads were aligned to IMGT to assign V, D and J genes, CDR3 length, and insertions or deletions at six rearrangement sites. Clonotype counts were normalized to sorted cell number within each subset before computing true diversity and Gini coefficients with the tcR R package. The overlap coefficient, calculated on TCRB nucleotide sequences, was used to measure repertoire sharing. Out-of-frame TCRB sequences from naive cells were analyzed to stand in for the pre-selection repertoire. TCRdb mirrors the immuneACCESS table, restricted to in-frame sequences. Some clones are absent from its copies; in checked studies, under half trace to an unresolved V gene, and the reason for the others is unknown. Clone size and V and J calls were adopted from that table, with D and trimming inferred from the DNA. This sample is represented by about 360,000 clones; roughly 12% of them were singletons. Together, the top ten hold about 0.017% of the sample.

Recombination connected TRBV12-5 to TRBJ2-7; too little of a D gene remains to name it. The sample consisted of naive CD4+ T cells from blood. Taken with the paper, the label for cell subset or site translates to: true naive CD4+ T cells. This TCR derives from a man between 18 and 29 years old in good health. The CDR3 reads CASGFSGSYEQYF. The DNA is TGTGCTAGTGGTTTCTCGGGTTCCTACGAGCAGTACTTC.